The rows below give T cell receptor beta chains drawn from one sample of a study of blood T cell repertoires in COVID-19. Method: immunoSEQ multiplex PCR; TCRdb's copy keeps in-frame clones and lacks some. The repertoire includes a few hundred thousand clones, roughly 88% of them detected once, and about 2% sits in the top ten. Material: PBMCs or T cells enriched from blood (not recorded which). These receptors came from a man aged 25 to 45 who had recovered from COVID-19. Each CDR3 is given with its conserved first and last residue. A D gene is named only where the DNA matches it firmly. Clone size is not always given. Where it is, it says once, few, many or a class for expanded clones.

size: NA
D: NA
V: TRBV5-4
J: TRBJ1-6
DNA: TGTGCCAGCGGATGGGAGGGCGGTTCACCCCTCCACTTT
CDR3: CASGWEGGSPLHF

size: NA
D: NA
V: TRBV23-1
J: TRBJ2-1
DNA: TGCGCCAGCGGGAGGATCAGGGCCCCTTACAATGAGCAGTTCTTC
CDR3: CASGRIRAPYNEQFF

size: NA
D: NA
V: TRBV18
J: TRBJ2-6
DNA: TGTGCCAGCTCACAGAGAACAGGGTACCTCCCCAACGTCCTGACTTTC
CDR3: CASSQRTGYLPNVLTF

size: NA
D: TRBD1
V: TRBV7-2
J: TRBJ2-7
DNA: TGTGCCAGCAGCCCGGGACAGACAGGGGAGCAGTACTTC
CDR3: CASSPGQTGEQYF

size: NA
D: TRBD1
V: TRBV6-6
J: TRBJ1-5
DNA: TGTGCCAGCAGTCCCAGGACAGGAGATAGCAATCAGCCCCAGCATTTT
CDR3: CASSPRTGDSNQPQHF

size: NA
D: NA
V: TRBV19
J: TRBJ1-1
DNA: TGTGCCAGTAGCCCACAGGGAAGAGGGGCACACACTGAAGCTTTCTTT
CDR3: CASSPQGRGAHTEAFF

size: NA
D: NA
V: TRBV10-3
J: TRBJ2-3
DNA: TGTGCCATCAGTGAAGCTAGCACAGATACGCAGTATTTT
CDR3: CAISEASTDTQYF

size: NA
D: NA
V: TRBV18
J: TRBJ1-3
DNA: TGTGCCAGCTCACCGCTGGAGCCCCTCTCTGGAAACACCATATATTTT
CDR3: CASSPLEPLSGNTIYF

size: NA
D: NA
V: TRBV5-1
J: TRBJ2-5
DNA: TGCGCCAGCAGCTGGGGCAGGGGGGACCAAGAGACCCAGTACTTC
CDR3: CASSWGRGDQETQYF

size: NA
D: TRBD2
V: TRBV5-1
J: TRBJ2-3
DNA: TGCGCCAGCAGCTTCGGGGGGGCAGATACGCAGTATTTT
CDR3: CASSFGGADTQYF

size: few
D: TRBD2
V: TRBV27
J: TRBJ2-2
DNA: TGTGCCAGCAGCCCAGTTCTAGCGGGTTTCACCGGGGAGCTGTTTTTT
CDR3: CASSPVLAGFTGELFF

size: NA
D: NA
V: TRBV19
J: TRBJ1-2
DNA: TGTGCCAGTAGTCCTCGATCCGGCGGATATCTAGGCTATGGCTACACCTTC
CDR3: CASSPRSGGYLGYGYTF

size: once
D: TRBD1
V: TRBV9
J: TRBJ2-5
DNA: TGTGCCAGCAGCGTAGCACAGGGGGCCGGAGAGACCCAGTACTTC
CDR3: CASSVAQGAGETQYF

size: NA
D: NA
V: TRBV3-1/TRBV3-2
J: TRBJ2-7
DNA: TGTGCCAGCAGCCATCCTCCTCGGGAGACCGCGGGCCCCGGGGACGACGACGAGCAGTACTTC
CDR3: CASSHPPRETAGPGDDDEQYF

size: NA
D: TRBD1
V: TRBV5-1
J: TRBJ2-7
DNA: TGCGCCAGCAGCTTGAGGACACCAGGGGGCGAGCAGTACTTC
CDR3: CASSLRTPGGEQYF

size: NA
D: TRBD1
V: TRBV10-3
J: TRBJ1-3
DNA: TGTGCCATCAGCGGGACAGGAGAAGACACCATATATTTT
CDR3: CAISGTGEDTIYF

size: NA
D: NA
V: TRBV6-5
J: TRBJ1-2
DNA: TGTGCCAGCAAAATGAGGAGCGCTTTATACTATGGCTACACCTTC
CDR3: CASKMRSALYYGYTF

size: NA
D: NA
V: TRBV12-3/TRBV12-4
J: TRBJ2-2
DNA: TGTGCCAGCAGTTGGGGACAAGGGGAGCTGTTTTTT
CDR3: CASSWGQGELFF

size: NA
D: NA
V: TRBV6-1
J: TRBJ1-5
DNA: TGTGCCAGCAGTGAGCCCGGGACTTTACCCGTCAATAGCAATCAGCCCCAGCATTTT
CDR3: CASSEPGTLPVNSNQPQHF

size: NA
D: TRBD1
V: TRBV6-5
J: TRBJ2-5
DNA: TGTGCCAGCAGTTACTCCCAGGGACAGGACCAAGAGACCCAGTACTTC
CDR3: CASSYSQGQDQETQYF

size: once
D: TRBD1
V: TRBV18
J: TRBJ1-3
DNA: TGTGCCAGCTCAACACGACCCAGGGGGAGTACTGGAAACACCATATATTTT
CDR3: CASSTRPRGSTGNTIYF

size: NA
D: NA
V: TRBV5-8
J: TRBJ1-2
DNA: TGTGCCAGCAGCTTGGTGGTCAGGGTATATGGCTACACCTTC
CDR3: CASSLVVRVYGYTF

size: few
D: TRBD1
V: TRBV6-5
J: TRBJ1-2
DNA: TGTGCCAGCAGTTCCGGGACAGGGGGCGTTGGCTACACCTTC
CDR3: CASSSGTGGVGYTF

size: once
D: NA
V: TRBV7-6
J: TRBJ2-1
DNA: TGTGCCAGCAGCTTAGTCACTGGGGCGCTAAGTGAGCAGTTCTTC
CDR3: CASSLVTGALSEQFF

size: NA
D: TRBD1
V: TRBV6-1
J: TRBJ1-2
DNA: TGTGCCAGCAGTGAAGCCCCCGGGACAGGGGCGAACTATGGCTACACCTTC
CDR3: CASSEAPGTGANYGYTF

size: NA
D: NA
V: TRBV9
J: TRBJ2-1
DNA: TGTGCCAGCAGCGTAGCGGCGGGGAATGAGCAGTTCTTC
CDR3: CASSVAAGNEQFF

size: few
D: NA
V: TRBV7-3
J: TRBJ2-3
DNA: TGTGCCAGCAGCCCCAACGGGGATACGCAGTATTTT
CDR3: CASSPNGDTQYF

size: NA
D: NA
V: TRBV13
J: TRBJ1-2
DNA: TGTGCCAGCAGTGATCCTAGGGGCTACACCTTC
CDR3: CASSDPRGYTF

size: NA
D: NA
V: TRBV5-1
J: TRBJ1-1
DNA: TGCGCCAGCAGCTTGGGGGCACTGAACACTGAAGCTTTCTTT
CDR3: CASSLGALNTEAFF

size: NA
D: NA
V: TRBV6-5
J: TRBJ1-2
DNA: TGTGCCAGCAGAGTCCGGGACACGACTAACTATGGCTACACCTTC
CDR3: CASRVRDTTNYGYTF

size: NA
D: NA
V: TRBV3-1/TRBV3-2
J: TRBJ2-5
DNA: TGTGCCAGCAGCCAAGATACCCGGGATCGGCGGGAGACCCAGTACTTC
CDR3: CASSQDTRDRRETQYF

size: NA
D: TRBD1
V: TRBV9
J: TRBJ1-2
DNA: TGTGCCAGCAGCGAATACGGGACAGGAGCCTATGGCTACACCTTC
CDR3: CASSEYGTGAYGYTF

size: NA
D: NA
V: TRBV4-1
J: TRBJ1-2
DNA: TGCGCCAGCCGGCGGGGGGGAGGTAACTATGGCTACACCTTC
CDR3: CASRRGGGNYGYTF

size: NA
D: TRBD1
V: TRBV27
J: TRBJ1-4
DNA: TGTGCCAGCAGTTTAGGACAGGGGCGTAATGAAAAACTGTTTTTT
CDR3: CASSLGQGRNEKLFF

size: NA
D: TRBD1
V: TRBV9
J: TRBJ1-1
DNA: TGTGCCAGCAGCCAGGGGGGGAACACTGAAGCTTTCTTT
CDR3: CASSQGGNTEAFF

size: once
D: NA
V: TRBV7-6
J: TRBJ1-3
DNA: TGTGCCAGCAGCTTGCAGGCTGTCGGGGGGCTCTCTGGAAACACCATATATTTT
CDR3: CASSLQAVGGLSGNTIYF

size: NA
D: TRBD1
V: TRBV5-1
J: TRBJ2-3
DNA: TGCGCCAGCAGCGAGGGACAGAGCACAGATACGCAGTATTTT
CDR3: CASSEGQSTDTQYF

size: few
D: NA
V: TRBV7-9
J: TRBJ2-5
DNA: TGTGCCAGCAGCTTTGATTCGCAGGCCCAGTACTTC
CDR3: CASSFDSQAQYF

size: NA
D: NA
V: TRBV16
J: TRBJ2-2
DNA: TGTGCCAGCAGCCCCCCCACAGGGTCGAACACCGGGGAGCTGTTTTTT
CDR3: CASSPPTGSNTGELFF

size: NA
D: NA
V: TRBV6-5
J: TRBJ1-3
DNA: TGTGCCAGCAGTTACTCGAGGCAGCGCTCTGGAAACACCATATATTTT
CDR3: CASSYSRQRSGNTIYF